The 22 T cell receptor beta chains listed next were all sequenced from one sample in a study of T cell responses to AZD1222 COVID-19 vaccine. Assay used: immunoSEQ multiplex PCR; TCRdb lists only in-frame clones, some missing. This sample has around 66,000 clones, with more than 75% found just once. The sequenced sample was peripheral blood, obtained 28 days after the second dose of the MenACWY control vaccine. All receptors come from an adult who received the MenACWY meningococcal vaccine as a control.

The count of this clone is one. J is TRBJ2-3 and V is TRBV4-2; unclear D gene. Germline assignment: CDR1 LGHNA and CDR2 YNFKEQ. The germline V and J ends were trimmed by 2 bases and 2 bases, with 11 bases remaining between them. This CDR3 is built from 15 residues. The CDR3 region is CASSQSVQLTDTQYF. CDR3 DNA: TGTGCCAGCAGCCAATCGGTACAGCTCACAGATACGCAGTATTTT.

This clone came up once. V gene TRBV3-1 (or the pseudogene TRBV3-2) combines with J gene TRBJ2-7; D is ambiguous. CDR3 length equals 15 residues. Looked up from germline, CDR1 is LGHDT and CDR2 is YNNKEL (reference sequence). Between the trimmed V and J ends, which lost 2 bases and 1 base, there was a span of 12 bases. In DNA, the CDR3 is TGTGCCAGCAGCCAATTCGTGGACCATTCCTACGAGCAGTACTTC. Residues: CASSQFVDHSYEQYF.

The rearrangement uses TRBV9 and TRBJ2-3; possibly TRBD2 for D (6 bases). Germline assignment: CDR1 SGDLS and CDR2 YYNGEE. The CDR3 covers 14 residues. With 3 bases removed from V and 4 bases from J, the gap between germline ends came to 12 bases. The CDR3, as DNA: TGTGCCAGCAGCGGGACTATTATCCCAGATACGCAGTATTTT. Encoded protein: CASSGTIIPDTQYF.

V is TRBV27 and J is TRBJ2-3; 7 bases fit TRBD1. The germline gives CDR1 MNHEY, CDR2 SMNVEV (reference sequence). V lost 4 bases and J lost 0; bases outside the gene matches: 7. There are 16 residues in the CDR3. The CDR3 DNA reads as TGTGCCAGCAGTTCCTACCGGGACAGCAGCACAGATACGCAGTATTTT. Translation gives CASSSYRDSSTDTQYF.

This chain joins TRBV28 and TRBJ1-4; 7 positions agree with TRBD1. Germline loops: CDR1 MDHEN, CDR2 SYDVKM. The CDR3 contains 15 residues. The ends lost 8 bases at V and 4 bases at J; junction bases unmatched: 10. The CDR3 DNA sequence: TGTGCCAGCGAAGAGGGGGCGCAAGGTAATGAAAAACTGTTTTTT. It yields the protein CASEEGAQGNEKLFF.

Concerning this clone: Mismatch with germline at one junction end may stem from a read error. J is TRBJ1-2 and V is TRBV7-2; 7 nucleotides line up with TRBD1. CDR1 and CDR2 (germline): SGHTA, FQGNSA. The CDR3 sequence is 15 residues long. The CDR3 nucleotides read TGTGCCAGCAGTTTAGAGGTGAACAGGGGATATGGCTACACCTTC. It specifies CASSLEVNRGYGYTF.

The chain is built from TRBV30 and TRBJ1-2; D unclear. V lost 3 bases and J lost 8, with 10 bases in between. This CDR3 has 11 amino acids. Germline V gene lookup returns CDR1 GTSNPN and CDR2 SVGIG (reference sequence). CDR3 protein: CAWSGDRGYTF. The CDR3 DNA reads as TGTGCCTGGAGCGGGGATCGCGGCTACACCTTC.

Here the CDR3 reads CASSSSHSNQPQHF. The CDR3 nucleotides read TGTGCCAGCTCGTCCTCCCATAGCAATCAGCCCCAGCATTTT. V gene TRBV18 combines with J gene TRBJ1-5; no firm D call. Trimming pared 6 bases from V and 0 bases from J, leaving 9 bases between. CDR1 is KGHSH, CDR2 LQKENI, per germline. The CDR3 has 14 amino acids.

This rearrangement joins TRBV27 to TRBJ1-2; unclear D gene. From germline, CDR1 is MNHEY and CDR2 SMNVEV (reference sequence). This CDR3 is 13 amino acids long. V lost 0 bases to trimming and J lost 9 bases, with 11 bases between them. Here the CDR3 DNA reads TGTGCCAGCAGTTTATCCAGGCGGGGAAGCTACACCTTC. Its protein product is CASSLSRRGSYTF.

The rearrangement uses TRBV7-9 and TRBJ1-2; D is unresolved. CDR1 is SEHNR, CDR2 FQNEAQ, per germline (reference sequence). The CDR3 extends over 14 amino acids. Trimming pared 1 base from V and 5 bases from J, leaving 11 bases between. CDR3 DNA: TGTGCCAGCAGCTTAGGCCCGGACGTATATGGCTACACCTTC. This sequence encodes CASSLGPDVYGYTF.

CDR3 DNA sequence: TGCGCCACCCTTTCCGGGGAGCTGTTTTTT. Amino acid sequence: CATLSGELFF. The chain employs TRBV10-1 and TRBJ2-2; D is undetermined. Trimming cost V 10 bases and J 6 bases, with 6 bases left between them. The CDR3 runs to 10 residues. The germline gives CDR1 WNHNN, CDR2 SYGVQD (reference sequence).

This clone occurred once. The V gene is TRBV27, the J gene TRBJ2-1; D unresolved. V was trimmed by 6 bases and J by 10 bases, leaving 16 bases between them. Germline V gene sequence: CDR1 MNHEY, CDR2 SMNVEV (reference sequence). This CDR3 is built from 13 residues. Written as DNA, the CDR3 is TGTGCCAGCAGCCGCGTGGAAAGGGCGGAGCAGTTCTTC. This gives the protein CASSRVERAEQFF.

The genes are TRBV29-1 and TRBJ2-2; the D gene could be TRBD1 or TRBD2 (5 bases each). This CDR3 contains 15 residues. Per the germline V gene, CDR1 is SQVTM and CDR2 is ANQGSEA. The V end was cut by 7 bases, the J end by 4 bases, with 19 bases between. CDR3: CSGTPGPASTGELFF. The CDR3 nucleotides read TGCAGCGGTACCCCGGGACCCGCGAGCACCGGGGAGCTGTTTTTT.

The table lists this clone with a few counts. This chain joins TRBV30 and TRBJ1-2, with a weak D call TRBD1 (5 bases). The germline V gene has CDR1 GTSNPN and CDR2 SVGIG (reference sequence). Trimming cost V 5 bases and J 7 bases, with 17 bases left between them. This CDR3 contains 13 residues. The DNA of the CDR3 is TGTGCCTGGTCAAGGGACCGCACTATTGGCTACACCTTC. The encoded protein is CAWSRDRTIGYTF.

This rearrangement joins TRBV18 to TRBJ2-7; TRBD1 aligns across 9 bases. Trimming cost V 6 bases and J 2 bases; bases outside gene matches: 11. This CDR3 comprises 16 residues. Germline loops: CDR1 KGHSH, CDR2 LQKENI. The CDR3 sequence: CASSPSPTGGPYEQYF. The CDR3 DNA reads as TGTGCCAGCTCCCCGTCCCCGACAGGGGGGCCCTACGAGCAGTACTTC.

The chain recombines TRBV2 with TRBJ1-6; possibly TRBD1 for D (5 bases). The CDR3 sequence is 15 residues long. The V gene lost 5 bases and the J gene lost 7 bases, with 15 bases spanning the gap. Germline-derived CDR1 and CDR2 are SNHLY and FYNNEI. The DNA of the CDR3 is TGTGCCAGCAGTATGGGCCGGACACCCAATTCACCCCTCCACTTT. Protein sequence: CASSMGRTPNSPLHF.

The chain recombines TRBV30 with TRBJ2-5; 8 bases map to TRBD2. Germline V CDR1 and CDR2: GTSNPN, SVGIG (reference sequence). Germline trimming cut 4 bases from V and 2 bases from J; bases unmatched to any gene: 0. The length of the CDR3 is 12 residues. The DNA for the CDR3 is TGTGCCTGGACTAGCGGGCAAGAGACCCAGTACTTC. It translates to CAWTSGQETQYF.

V usage is TRBV4-2 and J usage is TRBJ1-2, with 9 bases matching TRBD1. The CDR3 runs 15 residues. The junction had 6 bases not matched to a gene; V was cut back by 3 bases and J by 4 bases. Germline-derived CDR1 and CDR2 are LGHNA and YNFKEQ. CDR3 amino acids: CASSQTGTGPYGYTF. The CDR3 DNA reads TGTGCCAGCAGCCAGACCGGGACAGGGCCCTATGGCTACACCTTC.

The V and J genes are TRBV6-5 and TRBJ1-2, with no clear D. The CDR3 contains 15 residues. V lost 2 bases and J lost 0, with 10 bases in between. Germline V gives CDR1 MNHEY, CDR2 SVGAGI. The CDR3 region is CASSYVFSSNYGYTF. The CDR3 region has the DNA TGTGCCAGCAGTTACGTGTTTTCCTCTAACTATGGCTACACCTTC.

This rearrangement joins TRBV6-5 to TRBJ1-2; D may be TRBD1 (6 bases). The CDR3 has 13 residues. The V and J ends lost 6 bases and 0 bases respectively, with 8 bases between them. Germline V gene data show CDR1 as MNHEY and CDR2 as SVGAGI. The CDR3 DNA sequence: TGTGCCAGCAGGGACAGAACTAACTATGGCTACACCTTC. Translation: CASRDRTNYGYTF.

J is TRBJ1-1 and V is TRBV3-1 (or the pseudogene TRBV3-2), with TRBD1 matching over 7 bases. There are 12 residues in the CDR3. Germline V gene sequence: CDR1 LGHDT, CDR2 YNNKEL (reference sequence). The junction had 9 bases not matched to a gene; V was cut back by 8 bases and J by 9 bases. Written as DNA, the CDR3 is TGTGCCAGCTTCGGTCAGGGGGGCCAAGCTTTCTTT. It encodes CASFGQGGQAFF.

The J gene is TRBJ2-1, the V gene TRBV6-5; TRBD2 matches 11 bases. There are 15 residues in the CDR3. Germline lookup yields CDR1 MNHEY and CDR2 SVGAGI. V was pared by 6 bases and J by 4 bases, with 5 bases of the junction left unmatched. The CDR3 protein is CASSPGLAEYNEQFF. For the CDR3, the DNA is TGTGCCAGCAGCCCGGGACTAGCGGAATACAATGAGCAGTTCTTC.